The present T cell receptor (beta chain) was sequenced within a study of blood T cell repertoires in COVID-19. Turning to the study itself: Specimens from acute and convalescent COVID-19 originated in the United States, Italy and Spain. Sample material is recorded as cDNA or gDNA derived from T cells, B-cell-depleted T cells, or PBMCs.

In Seattle, patients joined the study during active infection and were tracked longitudinally. Only in-frame clones appear in the TCRdb table, and some are missing; sequencing was by immunoSEQ multiplex PCR. Among more than 80,000 clones listed, 60% to 85% were seen once. The CDR3 is 15 amino acids. The germline gives CDR1 SEHNR, CDR2 FQNEAQ (reference sequence). J lost 1 base, V lost 5 bases, and 3 bases had no gene match. The receptor was isolated from a man of 80 years or more with COVID-19, enrolled during active disease. The genes are TRBV7-9 and TRBJ2-3; TRBD1 aligns across 10 bases. The specimen was peripheral blood. For the CDR3, the DNA is TGTGCCAGCAGCCGGACAGGGGGAGGCACAGATACGCAGTATTTT. Amino acid sequence: CASSRTGGGTDTQYF.